The T cell receptor (beta chain) described here comes from a study of vaccination effects on CD4 cells after COVID-19 (dated by TCRdb to between 2021 and 2022). Study-wide context: In the ViraFEST assay, PBMC were stimulated with viral peptide pools, and antigen-specific CD4+ T cell clonotypes were then identified by expansion using TCR sequencing. The Oncomine TCR Beta short-read assay on an Illumina iSeq 100 was used to sequence cultures from other donors in the study. Across the study, the median time from the second dose to post-vaccine sampling was 72 days (range 14 to 241). Around 2.1 million PBMC per well were cultured with approximately 10 ug/ml peptides in IMDM containing approximately 4.7% human AB serum, approximately 9.9 IU/ml IL-2 and gentamicin. Altogether, some 10 COVID-19 convalescent patients and a handful of SARS-CoV-2-naive healthy vaccine recipients made up the full study. SARS-CoV-2 spike-specific CD4+ TCR repertoires from before and after mRNA vaccination were compared in COVID-19 convalescent patients and in infection-naive vaccine recipients. On the study overall, not on this receptor specifically: Among healthy vaccine recipients, nearly all vaccine-induced clones were SARS-CoV-2 mono-reactive, and just 1 of 255 was cross-reactive with common cold coronaviruses. Marked clonal contraction was observed in both infection-induced and vaccine-induced clones at late post-vaccination timepoints, consistent with waning T cell responses. The study was limited by a small number of convalescent patients and lacked early post-infection timepoints.

The library was generated by the immunoSEQ multiplex PCR assay. TCR beta CDR3 sequencing was performed on DNA from the cultured, isolated CD4+ T cells. The authors' pipeline ran thus. Non-productive TCR sequences were removed, reads were trimmed to the CDR3 region, and CDR3s of at least 7 amino acids were retained. The MANAFEST web app was used to identify antigen-specific clonotypes by comparing expansion in peptide wells with expansion in reference cultures. Positive clones required FDR<0.05 expansion versus reference and all other wells, odds ratio above 5, and frequency above 0.1% in two replicate wells. A clonotype was called cross-reactive if it was significantly expanded both in SARS-CoV-2 spike wells and in at least one common cold coronavirus spike condition. Using the stringdist R package, CDR3 similarity was measured by Levenshtein distance, and unrooted trees were constructed with ape in R 3.6.1. Imported from immuneACCESS, the table was reduced by TCRdb to in-frame sequences with V and J called. These copies leave out some clones; in studies compared against another copy, an unresolved V gene accounts for under half, and the cause of the remainder is not known. That table furnishes V, J and clone size, whereas the DNA furnished D and trimming. For this sample the table gives about 47,000 clones, of which about three quarters were detected only once. The ten top clones hold about 7% of the sample.

V sheds 3 bases and J sheds 2 bases, leaving 12 bases between their ends. Including the terminal cysteine and phenylalanine, the CDR3 comprises 15 residues. Of all the DNA, just the CDR3 is kept, 45 bases in frame from base 1. CDR1 KGHSH and CDR2 LQKENI were looked up in the germline V gene. With respect to this clone: Its antigen remains undetermined. Base qualities were left out, and no much larger clone turns up one base away.

After around ten days of culture, CD4+ T cells were isolated with the EasySep CD4+ T cell isolation kit. Each participant received two doses of an mRNA SARS-CoV-2 vaccine, either BNT162b2 or mRNA-1273. The absence of prior SARS-CoV-2 infection in healthy vaccine recipients was confirmed by negative nucleocapsid antibodies before and after vaccination. On days 3 and 7, half of the culture medium was replaced with fresh IL-2-containing medium. Unless noted otherwise, every peptide stimulation condition was grown in triplicate wells. Using Ficoll-Paque Plus gradient centrifugation, PBMC were separated from whole blood and then either used fresh or cryopreserved at -140C. The QIAamp micro DNA kit was used to extract genomic DNA from the cultured CD4+ T cells.

The chain employs TRBV18 and TRBJ2-3; the D gene is possibly TRBD1 or TRBD2, each agreeing over 6 bases. The sample here was CD4+ T cells from PBMCs cultured without peptide, taken after COVID-19 vaccination. This TCR derives from a human donor who received a COVID-19 vaccine. The CDR3 region has the sequence CASSPHPGATDTQYF. The nucleotides are TGTGCCAGCTCACCCCACCCGGGGGCCACAGATACGCAGTATTTT.